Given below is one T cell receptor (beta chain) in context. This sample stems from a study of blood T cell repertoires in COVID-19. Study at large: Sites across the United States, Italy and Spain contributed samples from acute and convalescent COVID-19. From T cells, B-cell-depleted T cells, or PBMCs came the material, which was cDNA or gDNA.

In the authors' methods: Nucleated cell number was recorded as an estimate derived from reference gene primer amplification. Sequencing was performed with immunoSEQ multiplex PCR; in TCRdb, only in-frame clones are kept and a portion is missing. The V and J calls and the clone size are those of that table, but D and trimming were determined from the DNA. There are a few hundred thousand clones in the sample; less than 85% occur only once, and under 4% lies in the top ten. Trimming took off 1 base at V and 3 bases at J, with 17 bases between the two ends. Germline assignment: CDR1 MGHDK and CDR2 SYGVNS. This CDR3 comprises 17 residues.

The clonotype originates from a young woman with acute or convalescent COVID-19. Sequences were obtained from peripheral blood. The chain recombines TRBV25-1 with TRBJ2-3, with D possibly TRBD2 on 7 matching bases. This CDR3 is CASSESRQAGATDTQYF. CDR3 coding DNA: TGTGCCAGCAGTGAATCCCGACAGGCGGGGGCAACAGATACGCAGTATTTT.